This entry concerns a single T cell receptor beta chain. The antigen it binds to is not known. No much larger clonotype is one base removed from it; base qualities were not supplied. Library preparation used RT-PCR. For sequencing, an Illumina HiSeq 2500 was employed. The public sequencing data were trimmed at Q25 with fastp and processed into clonotypes with MiXCR by TCRdb, which kept only in-frame beta chains. Each entry merges the rows of one CDR3 protein and shows their most common DNA and genes. In this sample the table shows around 500,000 distinct CDR3 sequences, about a tenth of which occur a single time. 12% of the sample goes to the ten largest clones. Reading the label with the study, this specimen's time point is: 45 days after influenza vaccine administration. The sample originates from a study of response to subunit inactivated influenza vaccine (dated by TCRdb to 2016 to 2019). With regard to the full study: Deep quantitative T cell receptor repertoire profiling was used in the study to track responses to a trivalent subunit inactivated influenza vaccine. What the research found in general, with its limitations: The authors suggested that each seasonal influenza vaccination may recruit only a limited number of new T cells.

The CDR3 covers 15 residues, taking in both the cysteine and the phenylalanine. Of the read, only the CDR3 DNA is kept; its 45 bases are in frame from base 1. The germline V end is reduced by 0 bases and the J end by 5 bases; junction bases left unmatched: 9. CDR1 DFQATT and CDR2 SNEGSKA were looked up in the germline V gene (reference sequence). The chain is assembled from TRBV20-1 and TRBJ2-5; TRBD2 agrees with 7 junctional bases. This clonotype was obtained from a man in his fifties who received an inactivated influenza vaccine. Donor details come from another sample of the same person, matched by shared clones. The material sequenced was PBMCs from blood, taken roughly 45 days after vaccination. The encoded CDR3 is CSARDSSTSQETQYF. The base sequence is TGCAGTGCTAGAGATAGTTCGACTAGCCAGGAGACCCAGTACTTC.